A selection of T cell receptor beta chains follows, all from one sample in a study of Ad26.COV2.S vaccination and SARS-CoV-2 variants. TCRdb's copy holds only in-frame clones and misses some; the assay was immunoSEQ multiplex PCR. The sample contains 290,000 or so clones, around 87% of which appear only once. The sample here was peripheral blood, taken in a trial of Ad26.COV2.S vaccine versus placebo. These receptors originate from a person aged 18-65 years who received the Ad26.COV2.S COVID-19 vaccine or a placebo. Each CDR3 is given with its conserved first and last residue. Each record gives: clone size, J gene, V gene, CDR3 length, D gene, CDR3 DNA, CDR3 protein. D genes are given only for firm matches. Size tells how often a clone was seen (once, few, many) or the class of an expanded clone, and some rows leave it out.

clone_size: -
j_call: TRBJ2-5
v_call: TRBV28
cdr3_length: 14
d_call: TRBD1
cdr3_nt: TGTGCCAGCACCCGGGACAGGCTCCAAGAGACCCAGTACTTC
cdr3_aa: CASTRDRLQETQYF

clone_size: -
j_call: TRBJ2-5
v_call: TRBV5-1
cdr3_length: 14
d_call: -
cdr3_nt: TGCGCCAGCAGCTACACAGTGGACCAAGAGACCCAGTACTTC
cdr3_aa: CASSYTVDQETQYF

clone_size: -
j_call: TRBJ2-7
v_call: TRBV5-6
cdr3_length: 13
d_call: -
cdr3_nt: TGTGCCAGCAGCAAACTACAGGGTTACGAGCAGTACTTC
cdr3_aa: CASSKLQGYEQYF

clone_size: -
j_call: TRBJ2-3
v_call: TRBV28
cdr3_length: 13
d_call: TRBD1
cdr3_nt: TGTGCCAGCAGACCCACAGGGGTCGATACGCAGTATTTT
cdr3_aa: CASRPTGVDTQYF

clone_size: -
j_call: TRBJ2-1
v_call: TRBV5-6
cdr3_length: 15
d_call: TRBD2
cdr3_nt: TGTGCCAGCAGCCGGGGGACTAACGCCTACAATGAGCAGTTCTTC
cdr3_aa: CASSRGTNAYNEQFF

clone_size: -
j_call: TRBJ2-7
v_call: TRBV6-6
cdr3_length: 13
d_call: TRBD1
cdr3_nt: TGTGCCAGTGCCCTCGACAGGGTACACGAGCAGTACTTC
cdr3_aa: CASALDRVHEQYF

clone_size: -
j_call: TRBJ1-1
v_call: TRBV3-1/TRBV3-2
cdr3_length: 14
d_call: -
cdr3_nt: TGTGCCAGCAGCTGGGGGATGCGGGACACTGAAGCTTTCTTT
cdr3_aa: CASSWGMRDTEAFF

clone_size: few
j_call: TRBJ1-5
v_call: TRBV19
cdr3_length: 17
d_call: TRBD1
cdr3_nt: TGTGCCAGTAGTCTCGGGACAGGGGAAGGGAGCAATCAGCCCCAGCATTTT
cdr3_aa: CASSLGTGEGSNQPQHF

clone_size: once
j_call: TRBJ2-1
v_call: TRBV3-1/TRBV3-2
cdr3_length: 16
d_call: TRBD1
cdr3_nt: TGTGCCAGCAGCGACTGGCCGGGACAGGGATACAATGAGCAGTTCTTC
cdr3_aa: CASSDWPGQGYNEQFF

clone_size: -
j_call: TRBJ1-2
v_call: TRBV18
cdr3_length: 13
d_call: -
cdr3_nt: TGTGCCAGCTCACGCTCGGACACCTATGGCTACACCTTC
cdr3_aa: CASSRSDTYGYTF

clone_size: -
j_call: TRBJ1-2
v_call: TRBV27
cdr3_length: 13
d_call: -
cdr3_nt: TGTGCCAGCAGATCTAACCGCCACTATGGCTACACCTTC
cdr3_aa: CASRSNRHYGYTF